A single sample is the source of the 16 T cell receptor beta chains below, sequenced in a study of shared clonotypes between healthy human individuals. Using immunoSEQ multiplex PCR, the repertoire was profiled, and TCRdb retains in-frame clones only, with some absent. This table holds some 1.5 million clones, roughly 97% found once. What was sequenced was naive CD4+ T cells sorted from blood. Documented subset: CD45RA+ positively selected. The receptors shown here come from a man aged 30 to 45 in good health.

The chain recombines TRBV6-5 with TRBJ2-5; 9 positions match TRBD1. The CDR3 sequence is 14 residues long. V shed 6 bases and J 5 bases; nucleotides not matched to a gene: 7. In germline, CDR1 is MNHEY, CDR2 SVGAGI. The CDR3 DNA reads as TGTGCCAGCAGATACAGGGGGCGGTGGGAGACCCAGTACTTC. Protein sequence: CASRYRGRWETQYF.

In its sample, this clone was seen once. Different DNA sequences within this sample yield the same CDR3. This chain uses TRBV5-1 with TRBJ2-3; D not resolved. The CDR3 spans 12 residues. From germline, CDR1 is SGHRS and CDR2 YFSETQ. The V and J ends lost 0 bases and 4 bases respectively, with 3 bases between them. CDR3 loop: CASSLAADTQYF. The CDR3 DNA reads TGCGCCAGCAGCTTGGCCGCAGATACGCAGTATTTT.

This chain uses TRBV29-1 with TRBJ2-3; D perhaps matches TRBD2 (6 bases). The germline CDR1 and CDR2 sequences are SQVTM and ANQGSEA. V shed 7 bases and J shed 4 bases, with 12 bases lying between them. This CDR3 contains 12 residues. CDR3 coding DNA: TGCAGCGGGGGGGAGCGAGCAGATACGCAGTATTTT. Translating gives CSGGERADTQYF.

The gene calls are TRBV7-9 and TRBJ2-2; TRBD2 aligns across 9 bases. This CDR3 contains 15 residues. Germline V gene lookup returns CDR1 SEHNR and CDR2 FQNEAQ (reference sequence). V lost 8 bases and J lost 7; bases outside the gene matches: 11. Here the CDR3 reads CASARSGSYGGELFF. CDR3 coding DNA: TGTGCCAGCGCACGTAGCGGGAGCTACGGCGGGGAGCTGTTTTTT.

V gene TRBV18 combines with J gene TRBJ1-5; the D gene is possibly TRBD1 (6 bases). Trimming removed 3 bases at V and 6 bases at J, with 18 bases between. The CDR3 runs to 16 residues. From germline, CDR1 is KGHSH and CDR2 LQKENI. In DNA form, the CDR3 reads TGTGCCAGCTCACCGAATACAGGGTATTCAGGTCAGCCCCAGCATTTT. Its protein is CASSPNTGYSGQPQHF.

The table lists this clone with a few counts. The chain recombines TRBV19 with TRBJ1-5; no reliable D call. Germline loops: CDR1 LNHDA, CDR2 SQIVND (reference sequence). With 10 bases removed from V and 0 bases from J, the gap between germline ends came to 13 bases. The CDR3 contains 14 residues. CDR3 nucleotides: TGTGCCACCTTGCCCCCTTATAGCAATCAGCCCCAGCATTTT. It is translated as CATLPPYSNQPQHF.

This rearrangement joins TRBV5-1 to TRBJ1-1, with no clear D. In germline, CDR1 is SGHRS, CDR2 YFSETQ. The CDR3 totals 15 residues. V lost 4 bases to trimming and J lost 0 bases, with 13 bases between them. The CDR3 loop is CASSPLRALNTEAFF. CDR3 coding DNA: TGCGCCAGCAGCCCCTTGAGGGCTTTGAACACTGAAGCTTTCTTT.

The chain has TRBV18 and TRBJ2-2, with 7 bases aligning to TRBD1. Germline-derived CDR1 and CDR2 are KGHSH and LQKENI. V was pared by 4 bases and J by 7 bases, with 12 bases of the junction left unmatched. CDR3 length: 16 residues. The CDR3 is CASSLTSNRDSGELFF. The DNA for the CDR3 is TGTGCCAGCTCACTCACGAGTAACCGGGACAGCGGGGAGCTGTTTTTT.

This clone was detected once. The genes are TRBV5-4 and TRBJ2-7, with no clear D. Per germline, CDR1 SGHNT and CDR2 YYREEE (reference sequence). The V gene lost 4 bases and the J gene lost 3 bases, with 8 bases spanning the gap. The CDR3 has 12 amino acids. The chain's CDR3 is CASSIDHYEQYF. The DNA for the CDR3 is TGTGCCAGCAGCATCGACCACTACGAGCAGTACTTC.

The chain uses TRBV18 and TRBJ2-7; 8 bases map to TRBD2. Germline assignment: CDR1 KGHSH and CDR2 LQKENI. This CDR3 comprises 14 residues. V trimming: 5 bases; J trimming: 6 bases; junction bases outside the gene matches: 9. The CDR3 nucleotides are TGTGCCAGCTCATCGACGGGAGGGGACGGCGAGCAGTACTTC. It encodes CASSSTGGDGEQYF.

This rearrangement joins TRBV7-2 to TRBJ2-5, with D perhaps matching TRBD2 (6 bases). V lost 6 bases to trimming and J lost 6 bases, with 23 bases between them. CDR1 and CDR2 (germline): SGHTA, FQGNSA. The CDR3 extends over 16 amino acids. The CDR3 region is CASSPTRSTHSQTQYF. In DNA form, the CDR3 reads TGTGCCAGCAGTCCGACTAGATCAACCCATAGCCAGACCCAGTACTTC.

The chain recombines TRBV2 with TRBJ1-4; D unclear. CDR1 is SNHLY and CDR2 is FYNNEI in the germline V gene. Trimming took 3 bases from V and 5 from J, leaving 7 bases between them. This CDR3 is built from 13 residues. The CDR3, as DNA: TGTGCCAGCAGTGATTCTCTAAATGAAAAACTGTTTTTT. Translated, it gives CASSDSLNEKLFF.

The chain combines TRBV9 with TRBJ2-1; 13 bases are shared with TRBD2. This CDR3 contains 15 residues. Germline V lookup: CDR1 SGDLS, CDR2 YYNGEE. The V gene end was trimmed by 4 bases and the J gene end by 6 bases; junction bases not matched to a gene: 4. Here the CDR3 reads CASSFGLAGANEQFF. The DNA for the CDR3 is TGTGCCAGCAGCTTTGGACTAGCGGGAGCCAATGAGCAGTTCTTC.

V and J are TRBV4-1 and TRBJ1-5; a possible D gene is TRBD1 (6 bases). The CDR3 spans 16 residues. Germline CDR1 reads MGHRA; CDR2 reads YSYEKL. V was trimmed by 0 bases and J by 6 bases, leaving 15 bases between them. As DNA, the CDR3 is TGCGCCAGCAGCCAAGAGGGGTCGGGGGGCGGTCAGCCCCAGCATTTT. This translates into CASSQEGSGGGQPQHF.

The V and J genes are TRBV14 and TRBJ1-2, with D uncertain. Trimming took off 4 bases at V and 4 bases at J, with 16 bases between the two ends. Germline V CDR1 and CDR2: SGHDN, FVKESK. The CDR3 is made up of 15 amino acids. CDR3 coding DNA: TGTGCCAGCAGCCCGAATGGACGGCCAGGCTATGGCTACACCTTC. This translates into CASSPNGRPGYGYTF.

For the CDR3, the DNA is TGTGCCAGCAGGGGGGGCGGGTTGAACACTGAAGCTTTCTTT. Translating it yields CASRGGGLNTEAFF. The gene calls are TRBV6-6 and TRBJ1-1, with D tentatively TRBD1 (6 bases). Germline-derived CDR1 and CDR2 are MNHNY and SVGAGI (reference sequence). V lost 6 bases and J lost 0, with 11 bases in between. The CDR3 has 14 residues.